These 27 T cell receptor beta chains were all obtained from the same sample, sequenced in a study of Ad26.COV2.S vaccination and SARS-CoV-2 variants. Treatment given: some 20 received Ad26.COV2.S at low or high dose, single or two shots; about 5 received placebo; per-sample allocation not given. Sampling happened 63 days after the first vaccine or placebo injection. Clones were read by immunoSEQ multiplex PCR, and TCRdb kept only the in-frame ones, dropping some. The table lists a few hundred thousand clones, 90% of them singletons. The material was peripheral blood, obtained in a trial of Ad26.COV2.S vaccine versus placebo. These TCRs come from a person between 18 and 59 years old who received the Ad26.COV2.S COVID-19 vaccine or a placebo.

This clone turned up a few times. The chain employs TRBV28 and TRBJ2-7; 11 bases fit TRBD2. The germline V gene has CDR1 MDHEN and CDR2 SYDVKM. The CDR3 length is 14 residues. V lost 5 bases and J lost 3; bases outside the gene matches: 3. DNA of the CDR3: TGTGCCAGCAGTCGACTAGCGGGATACTACGAGCAGTACTTC. Translated, it gives CASSRLAGYYEQYF. The variable domain in full, completed from reference TRBV28 and TRBJ2-7, reads DVKVTQSSRYLVKRTGEKVFLECVQDMDHENMFWYRQDPGLGLRLIYFSYDVKMKEKGDIPEGYSVSREKKERFSLILESASTNQTSMYLCASSRLAGYYEQYFGPGTRLTVT.

V and J are TRBV5-6 and TRBJ1-2, with 7 bases aligning to TRBD1. CDR1 is SGHDT, CDR2 YYEEEE, per germline. With V trimmed by 6 bases and J by 4 bases, 12 bases remained unmatched. This CDR3 is 15 amino acids long. CDR3 protein: CASIPSGQKFYGYTF. In nucleotides, the CDR3 is TGTGCCAGCATCCCGTCGGGACAGAAGTTCTATGGCTACACCTTC.

The chain recombines TRBV6-2 or TRBV6-3 with TRBJ1-5, with D tentatively TRBD1 (6 bases). Trimming shortened V by 2 bases and J by 2 bases, and 13 bases separated the two germline ends. This CDR3 is built from 16 residues. Looked up from germline, CDR1 is MNHEY and CDR2 is SVGEGT. The CDR3 region is CASSYARGGGNQPQHF. CDR3 nucleotide sequence: TGTGCCAGCAGTTACGCCCGAGGGGGGGGCAATCAGCCCCAGCATTTT.

This sequence joins TRBV5-1 and TRBJ2-3, with 7 bases that match TRBD2. The V gene's germline CDR1 is SGHRS and CDR2 YFSETQ. The CDR3 is 16 residues long. V was pared by 4 bases and J by 6 bases, with 14 bases of the junction left unmatched. DNA for the CDR3: TGCGCCAGCAGCCCCACCGCAGGACTAGGGACGGATACGCAGTATTTT. Its protein is CASSPTAGLGTDTQYF.

The rearrangement joins TRBV13 to TRBJ2-5; 13 nucleotides match TRBD2. Germline V gene data show CDR1 as PRHDT and CDR2 as FYEKMQ (reference sequence). Trimming cost V 5 bases and J 1 base; bases outside gene matches: 7. The CDR3 sequence is 17 residues long. CDR3 DNA: TGTGCCAGCAGCCCCCAACTAGCGGGAGGGCCCCAAGAGACCCAGTACTTC. Translated, it gives CASSPQLAGGPQETQYF.

The CDR3 DNA reads TGTGCCAGCAGGACGGTACCTGGAAACACCATATATTTT. Protein product: CASRTVPGNTIYF. The rearrangement links TRBV2 to TRBJ1-3; no clear D. Germline V lookup: CDR1 SNHLY, CDR2 FYNNEI. Deletions cut 6 bases from V and 2 bases from J, with 8 bases between. The CDR3 is 13 residues long.

The rearrangement uses TRBV5-6 and TRBJ2-7, with 11 bases lining up with TRBD2. The V gene's germline CDR1 is SGHDT and CDR2 YYEEEE. Germline trimming cut 4 bases from V and 0 bases from J; bases unmatched to any gene: 6. This CDR3 contains 16 residues. The CDR3 sequence: CASSPSLAGVSYEQYF. In DNA form, the CDR3 reads TGTGCCAGCAGCCCTTCACTAGCGGGAGTCTCCTACGAGCAGTACTTC.

The table lists this clone with a count of one. The J gene is TRBJ2-1, the V gene TRBV29-1, with D unclear. Germline V lookup: CDR1 SQVTM, CDR2 ANQGSEA. V was shortened by 6 bases and J by 3 bases, with 9 bases between the two germline ends. The CDR3 spans 12 residues. CDR3 sequence: CSVKPDYNEQFF. The CDR3 DNA sequence: TGCAGCGTCAAACCAGACTACAATGAGCAGTTCTTC.

CDR3 amino acids: CASSQLEGGIYNEQFF. CDR3 in DNA: TGCGCCAGCAGCCAATTAGAGGGAGGAATATACAATGAGCAGTTCTTC. The rearrangement uses TRBV4-3 and TRBJ2-1, with a tentative D call TRBD2 (6 bases). The germline V gene has CDR1 LGHNA and CDR2 YSLEER. V was clipped by 2 bases and J by 4 bases, with 15 bases between them. This CDR3 comprises 16 residues.

This clone was recorded a few times. CDR3 residues: CASSATGGGQPQHF. The CDR3 DNA is TGTGCCAGCAGCGCAACAGGGGGGGGACAGCCCCAGCATTTT. The chain joins TRBV9 to TRBJ1-5; 8 bases map to TRBD1. This CDR3 is built from 14 residues. The V and J ends lost 3 bases and 7 bases, in that order; junction bases with no gene match: 6. Germline values: CDR1 SGDLS, CDR2 YYNGEE.

The chain combines TRBV7-6 with TRBJ1-1; 11 nucleotides line up with TRBD1. CDR1 and CDR2 from the germline V gene are SGHVS and FNYEAQ. The CDR3 is 15 amino acids. Unmatched junction bases numbered 12, after V lost 5 bases and J lost 10 bases. In DNA, the CDR3 is TGTGCCAGCAGCCTAAGGACAGGGGGCGATGGAGTAGCTTTCTTT. Residues: CASSLRTGGDGVAFF.

The chain links TRBV5-5 to TRBJ1-5, with D tentatively TRBD1 (6 bases). V was cut by 4 bases and J by 1 base, with 9 bases left in between. CDR1 is SGHKS, CDR2 YYEKEE, per germline (reference sequence). The CDR3 extends over 14 amino acids. The CDR3 DNA is TGTGCCAGCAGCCCGGACAGAAGCAATCAGCCCCAGCATTTT. Amino acids: CASSPDRSNQPQHF. Full variable domain (missing parts from reference TRBV5-5 and TRBJ1-5): DAGVTQSPTHLIKTRGQQVTLRCSPISGHKSVSWYQQVLGQGPQFIFQYYEKEERGRGNFPDRFSARQFPNYSSELNVNALLLGDSALYLCASSPDRSNQPQHFGDGTRLSIL.

The gene calls are TRBV28 and TRBJ2-1, with D unclear. V was cut by 6 bases and J by 10 bases, with 19 bases left in between. CDR1 is MDHEN, CDR2 SYDVKM, per germline. The CDR3 extends over 14 amino acids. CDR3 sequence: CASRATRVLIEQFF. CDR3 bases: TGTGCCAGCAGGGCGACTCGAGTCCTCATCGAGCAGTTCTTC.

The V gene is TRBV30, the J gene TRBJ2-7, with 7 bases aligning to TRBD1. V shed 2 bases and J 2 bases; nucleotides not matched to a gene: 6. Germline V gives CDR1 GTSNPN, CDR2 SVGIG (reference sequence). The CDR3 contains 14 residues. This CDR3 is CAWSLGGQTYEQYF. CDR3 coding DNA: TGTGCCTGGAGTCTAGGGGGACAGACCTACGAGCAGTACTTC.

The chain uses TRBV4-1 and TRBJ1-5, with 9 bases fitting TRBD1. The J segment lost 7 bases and the V segment lost 4 bases, leaving 8 bases of the junction unmatched. Germline-derived CDR1 and CDR2 are MGHRA and YSYEKL. The CDR3 covers 15 residues. CDR3 nucleotides: TGCGCCAGCAGCCGCGGGGACAGGGAAGGACAGCCCCAGCATTTT. Translated, it gives CASSRGDREGQPQHF.

J is TRBJ2-5 and V is TRBV7-8; D gene unclear. The CDR3 has 14 residues. From germline, CDR1 is SGHVS and CDR2 FQNEAQ. The germline V and J ends were trimmed by 1 base and 2 bases, with 8 bases remaining between them. CDR3 in amino acids: CASSLGTIQETQYF. The DNA of the CDR3 is TGTGCCAGCAGCTTAGGAACTATTCAAGAGACCCAGTACTTC.

V usage is TRBV2 and J usage is TRBJ1-5, with a possible D match to TRBD1 (5 bases). CDR1 SNHLY and CDR2 FYNNEI come from the germline V gene. This CDR3 contains 15 residues. The V end was cut by 7 bases, the J end by 5 bases, with 18 bases between. The CDR3 is CASTEGRGRHQPQHF. DNA for the CDR3: TGTGCCAGCACCGAGGGCCGGGGGAGACATCAGCCCCAGCATTTT.

The chain has TRBV28 and TRBJ2-1; 9 bases align to TRBD2. The V and J ends lost 5 bases and 2 bases, in that order; junction bases with no gene match: 1. CDR1 is MDHEN and CDR2 is SYDVKM in the germline V gene. The CDR3 contains 14 residues. The CDR3 nucleotides are TGTGCCAGCAGTGCTAGCGGGACCTACAATGAGCAGTTCTTC. Its protein product is CASSASGTYNEQFF.

The chain employs TRBV9 and TRBJ1-2; D perhaps matches TRBD1 (6 bases). Germline values: CDR1 SGDLS, CDR2 YYNGEE. Trimming shortened V by 4 bases and J by 7 bases, and 14 bases separated the two germline ends. The CDR3 contains 13 residues. CDR3 sequence (DNA): TGTGCCAGCAGCACCCGAGGGGGTCGTGGCTACACCTTC. This codes for CASSTRGGRGYTF.

Written as DNA, the CDR3 is TGTGCCAGCAGCCCTCGGACAGGGGGGACCCAGTACTTC. This gives the protein CASSPRTGGTQYF. This chain links TRBV11-2 with TRBJ2-5; TRBD1 aligns across 10 bases. The germline V gene encodes CDR1 SGHAT and CDR2 FQNNGV. The V segment lost 5 bases and the J segment 7 bases; nucleotides outside the gene matches: 4. The CDR3 has 13 residues.

V and J are TRBV30 and TRBJ1-1; D possibly corresponds to TRBD1 (5 bases). The germline V gene encodes CDR1 GTSNPN and CDR2 SVGIG (reference sequence). Trimming cost V 3 bases and J 10 bases, with 18 bases left between them. The CDR3 contains 13 residues. The chain's CDR3 is CAWSRAGLQVAFF. The CDR3 DNA reads as TGTGCCTGGAGCCGTGCGGGGTTACAGGTAGCTTTCTTT.

The rearrangement uses TRBV4-1 and TRBJ2-7; 10 nucleotides align to TRBD2. The CDR3 length is 15 residues. CDR1 is MGHRA, CDR2 YSYEKL, per germline. Trimming took 4 bases from V and 5 from J; bases not matched to a gene: 8. CDR3 sequence: CASSRERLAGDEQYF. The DNA for the CDR3 is TGCGCCAGCAGCCGGGAGAGGCTAGCGGGAGACGAGCAGTACTTC.

This chain links TRBV28 with TRBJ1-5, with D tentatively TRBD1 (6 bases). The CDR3 contains 15 residues. The germline V and J ends were trimmed by 4 bases and 5 bases, with 15 bases remaining between them. From germline, CDR1 is MDHEN and CDR2 SYDVKM. CDR3 DNA sequence: TGTGCCAGCAGTTATGGCAGGGGAGGGCATCAGCCCCAGCATTTT. Translated, it gives CASSYGRGGHQPQHF. Combining the CDR3 with reference TRBV28 and TRBJ1-5 gives the whole variable domain DVKVTQSSRYLVKRTGEKVFLECVQDMDHENMFWYRQDPGLGLRLIYFSYDVKMKEKGDIPEGYSVSREKKERFSLILESASTNQTSMYLCASSYGRGGHQPQHFGDGTRLSIL.

J is TRBJ1-6 and V is TRBV4-2; 7 bases agree with TRBD1. The CDR3 runs 16 residues. With 4 bases clipped from V and 10 bases from J, the junction kept 13 bases outside the gene matches. Germline V gene sequence: CDR1 LGHNA, CDR2 YNFKEQ. Here the CDR3 reads CASSLPDREGYSPLHF. The CDR3 DNA reads as TGTGCCAGCAGCCTTCCAGACAGGGAAGGGTACTCACCCCTCCACTTT.

The chain recombines TRBV5-4 with TRBJ2-7, with D possibly being TRBD1 or TRBD2 (5 bases each). With 7 bases removed from V and 3 bases from J, the gap between germline ends came to 17 bases. This CDR3 contains 14 residues. Germline assignment: CDR1 SGHNT and CDR2 YYREEE (reference sequence). CDR3 coding DNA: TGTGCCAGCGCCCTTCAGGGAGTGGGCTACGAGCAGTACTTC. Translated: CASALQGVGYEQYF.

The chain carries TRBV24-1 and TRBJ2-5; perhaps TRBD1 as D (5 bases). Germline values: CDR1 KGHDR, CDR2 SFDVKD. Trimming removed 7 bases from V and 4 bases from J, with 12 bases in between. The CDR3 sequence is 13 residues long. CDR3 DNA: TGTGCCACCAGCCACGACAGTGGAGAGACCCAGTACTTC. As protein: CATSHDSGETQYF.

This chain joins TRBV29-1 and TRBJ2-1; the match to TRBD2 covers 11 bases. The CDR3 is 14 amino acids. The germline CDR1 and CDR2 sequences are SQVTM and ANQGSEA. V was pared by 3 bases and J by 9 bases, with 7 bases of the junction left unmatched. The CDR3 DNA is TGCAGCGTTGATGAACTAGCGGGAGACACTGAGCAGTTCTTC. It codes for CSVDELAGDTEQFF.